Following are 23 T cell receptor beta chains from one sample sequenced in a study of blood T cells in healthy people across ages. A second PCR of about 6 to 12 cycles used a sample-barcoded 5' primer and a J-beta primer mix. TCRdb ran MiXCR on the 5' RACE reads and lists one entry per CDR3 protein. The sample has approximately 900,000 distinct CDR3 sequences, roughly 29% seen once. These data were likewise used in another study, on T cells of mothers and their children.

Sequenced: blood. Receptor source: a woman aged 40 to 55 in good health.

This clonotype showed up just a few times. The V gene is TRBV4-1, the J gene TRBJ2-1; TRBD2 matches at 8 bases. Germline values: CDR1 MGHRA, CDR2 YSYEKL. This CDR3 comprises 18 residues. V shed 0 bases, J shed 1 base, and the junction held 8 bases outside the gene matches. The CDR3 DNA reads TGCGCCAGCAGCCAAGAGCCAGCGGGGGCGCAGTCCTACAATGAGCAGTTCTTC. The encoded protein is CASSQEPAGAQSYNEQFF.

This sequence joins TRBV7-9 and TRBJ2-6; D is unresolved. The CDR3 has 16 residues. V lost 7 bases and J lost 7, with 20 bases in between. Germline CDR1 reads SEHNR; CDR2 reads FQNEAQ (reference sequence). CDR3 DNA: TGTGCCAGCAACCGAAGGGCTCAATTTGGAGCCAACGTCCTGACTTTC. Its translation is CASNRRAQFGANVLTF.

The chain recombines TRBV28 with TRBJ1-5; 7 bases fit TRBD1. The V and J ends lost 6 bases and 7 bases, in that order; junction bases with no gene match: 12. The CDR3 covers 15 residues. Germline V gives CDR1 MDHEN, CDR2 SYDVKM. The CDR3: CASSRAGGTVQPQHF. For the CDR3, the DNA is TGTGCCAGCAGCCGAGCAGGGGGAACCGTGCAGCCCCAGCATTTT.

This chain joins TRBV25-1 and TRBJ2-3, with D unresolved. Germline CDR1 reads MGHDK; CDR2 reads SYGVNS. With 4 bases removed from V and 4 bases from J, the gap between germline ends came to 15 bases. This CDR3 has 15 residues. In nucleotides, the CDR3 is TGTGCCAGCAGTGCCACTTTGGGTAGGGCAGATACGCAGTATTTT. Its translation is CASSATLGRADTQYF.

The chain joins TRBV12-3 or TRBV12-4 to TRBJ2-3; 12 bases are shared with TRBD2. The CDR3 spans 16 residues. V lost 3 bases and J lost 2; bases outside the gene matches: 3. CDR3 coding DNA: TGTGCCAGCAGTTTTTGGACTAGCGGGGCCACAGATACGCAGTATTTT. Its translation is CASSFWTSGATDTQYF.

This clonotype has only a few counts. This rearrangement joins TRBV7-9 to TRBJ2-1, with D perhaps given as TRBD1 or TRBD2 (6 bases each). The germline CDR1 and CDR2 sequences are SEHNR and FQNEAQ (reference sequence). This CDR3 is built from 17 residues. V was cut by 4 bases and J by 0 bases, with 16 bases left in between. In DNA, the CDR3 is TGTGCCAGCAGCTCCACAACCGGGGGCCCCTCCTACAATGAGCAGTTCTTC. Protein product: CASSSTTGGPSYNEQFF.

This clonotype was counted many times. The chain joins TRBV12-3 or TRBV12-4 to TRBJ2-3; 13 bases line up with TRBD2. Losses at the gene ends were 6 bases for V and 2 bases for J; bases not matched to a gene: 5. This CDR3 is 16 amino acids long. The CDR3 DNA sequence: TGTGCCAGCAGCGTACTAGCGGGGGGGTTCACAGATACGCAGTATTTT. Translating gives CASSVLAGGFTDTQYF.

This clonotype has a count of ten or more. The genes are TRBV20-1 and TRBJ2-7; D is unclear. V lost 5 bases, J lost 0 bases, and 11 bases lay in between. The CDR3 length is 13 residues. Germline CDR1 and CDR2: DFQATT and SNEGSKA (reference sequence). In nucleotides, the CDR3 is TGCAGTGCTCGGCTGGCGATCTCCTACGAGCAGTACTTC. This codes for CSARLAISYEQYF.

Concerning this clonotype: A much larger clone lies one base from this, so it may be a read error. The rearrangement uses TRBV12-3 or TRBV12-4 and TRBJ2-1; 7 bases agree with TRBD1. The CDR3 has 14 residues. The junction had 13 bases not matched to a gene; V was cut back by 4 bases and J by 13 bases. This CDR3 reads CASSSTGLQETQFF. The CDR3 DNA sequence: TGTGCCAGCAGTTCGACAGGGCTCCAAGAGACCCAGTTCTTC.

This chain connects TRBV9 to TRBJ2-1; 7 positions agree with TRBD2. The germline gives CDR1 SGDLS, CDR2 YYNGEE. This CDR3 spans 13 amino acids. V was pared by 6 bases and J by 7 bases, with 7 bases of the junction left unmatched. The CDR3 sequence is CASKPSGGNEQFF. The CDR3 coding sequence is TGTGCCAGCAAACCTTCCGGGGGGAATGAGCAGTTCTTC.

This clonotype was seen ten or more times. The chain has TRBV20-1 and TRBJ2-7; 8 positions agree with TRBD2. CDR3 length equals 13 residues. Germline CDR1 DFQATT, CDR2 SNEGSKA (reference sequence). Trimming took 6 bases from V and 4 from J; bases not matched to a gene: 8. CDR3 in DNA: TGCAGTGCCCCGAGAAGCGGGGGTTACGAGCAGTACTTC. It yields the protein CSAPRSGGYEQYF.

The chain employs TRBV4-1 and TRBJ1-1, with 7 bases that match TRBD1. V shed 4 bases, J shed 0 bases, and the junction held 5 bases outside the gene matches. The CDR3 runs to 15 residues. Germline CDR1 MGHRA, CDR2 YSYEKL. CDR3 DNA sequence: TGCGCCAGCAGCCGACAGGGACACCTGAACACTGAAGCTTTCTTT. Translation: CASSRQGHLNTEAFF.

About this clonotype itself: A read error may be the cause here, since a much bigger clone is one base away. V is TRBV7-2 and J is TRBJ2-1, with 7 bases fitting TRBD2. The CDR3 runs to 14 residues. Germline-derived CDR1 and CDR2 are SGHTA and FQGNSA. The CDR3 DNA follows: TGTGCCAGCAGCTTGGGACTAACCTACGATGAGCAGTTCTTC. This encodes CASSLGLTYDEQFF.

V is TRBV28 and J is TRBJ2-7; tentative D call: TRBD1 (6 bases). This CDR3 is 15 amino acids long. Germline assignment: CDR1 MDHEN and CDR2 SYDVKM. Trimming left V 2 bases short and J 2 bases short, with 13 bases between. Here the CDR3 reads CASSLRHRATYEQYF. The CDR3 coding sequence is TGTGCCAGCAGTTTACGTCACAGGGCAACCTACGAGCAGTACTTC.

This clonotype was observed many times. The J gene is TRBJ1-2, the V gene TRBV3-1; D possibly corresponds to TRBD1 (5 bases). Trimming left V 4 bases short and J 4 bases short, with 13 bases between. CDR1 LGHDT and CDR2 YNNKEL come from the germline V gene (reference sequence). The CDR3 sequence is 14 residues long. The CDR3 coding sequence is TGTGCCAGCAGCCGGATACGAGGGACCTATGGCTACACCTTC. Amino acid sequence: CASSRIRGTYGYTF.

The chain recombines TRBV7-2 with TRBJ2-5, with D possibly being TRBD1 (5 bases). Matching the DNA end better, TRBJ2-7 makes the J call doubtful. Per the germline V gene, CDR1 is SGHTA and CDR2 is FQGNSA. The CDR3 has 11 amino acids. This chain's CDR3 is CASRLDIEQYF. CDR3 nucleotides: TGTGCCAGCAGGTTGGACATCGAGCAGTACTTC.

This clonotype appeared a few times. As DNA, the CDR3 is TGTGCCAGCAGCTTAGAGGGACAGGGATTTGAAAAACTGTTTTTT. Its translation: CASSLEGQGFEKLFF. The rearrangement joins TRBV11-2 to TRBJ1-4; 9 bases are shared with TRBD1. The CDR3 loop spans 15 amino acids. V gave up 0 bases and J gave up 7 bases; unmatched junction bases: 3. Germline V gives CDR1 SGHAT, CDR2 FQNNGV.

This clonotype occurred many times. The chain recombines TRBV12-3 or TRBV12-4 with TRBJ1-5; D call uncertain. The CDR3 spans 12 residues. V was pared by 3 bases and J by 7 bases, with 7 bases between. CDR3 protein: CASSFPPQPQHF. Written as DNA, the CDR3 is TGTGCCAGCAGTTTCCCCCCGCAGCCCCAGCATTTT.

As concerns this clonotype: This may stem from a read error, because a much larger clone lies one nucleotide away. V usage is TRBV29-1 and J usage is TRBJ1-2; 8 bases are a match to TRBD1. The germline V gene encodes CDR1 SQVTM and CDR2 ANQGSEA. There are 12 residues in the CDR3. V lost 5 bases and J lost 2; bases outside the gene matches: 1. The CDR3 sequence: CSVRTGNYGYTF. The CDR3 DNA sequence: TGCAGCGTTCGGACAGGGAACTATGGCTACACCTTC.

On this clonotype itself: Since a much larger clone is just one base distant, this may be a read error. V gene TRBV4-1 combines with J gene TRBJ2-5; D gene ambiguous. The CDR3 runs to 13 residues. Germline CDR1 reads MGHRA; CDR2 reads YSYEKL. CDR3 coding DNA: TGCGCCAGCAGCCAAGTCGGTCTAGAGACCCGGTACTTC. It yields the protein CASSQVGLETRYF.

This clonotype was seen a handful of times. This sequence joins TRBV20-1 and TRBJ2-5; no clear D. V lost 3 bases to trimming and J lost 10 bases, with 3 bases between them. The CDR3 totals 8 residues. In germline, CDR1 is DFQATT, CDR2 SNEGSKA (reference sequence). The CDR3 spells CSASLQYF. CDR3 DNA: TGCAGTGCTAGTCTCCAGTACTTC.

J is TRBJ2-1 and V is TRBV5-1; D is unclear. The CDR3 sequence is 15 residues long. Trimming removed 0 bases at V and 0 bases at J, with 7 bases between. Germline lookup yields CDR1 SGHRS and CDR2 YFSETQ. CDR3 residues: CASSLGVLSYNEQFF. The CDR3 DNA sequence: TGCGCCAGCAGCTTGGGCGTACTCTCCTACAATGAGCAGTTCTTC.

The V call is TRBV11-2, the J call TRBJ2-5; 9 bases align to TRBD1. From germline, CDR1 is SGHAT and CDR2 FQNNGV. The V gene end was trimmed by 5 bases and the J gene end by 6 bases; junction bases not matched to a gene: 7. This CDR3 is 14 amino acids long. Here the CDR3 DNA reads TGTGCCAGCAGCCTAGGGACAGGGAAACAGACCCAGTACTTC. Amino acid sequence: CASSLGTGKQTQYF.